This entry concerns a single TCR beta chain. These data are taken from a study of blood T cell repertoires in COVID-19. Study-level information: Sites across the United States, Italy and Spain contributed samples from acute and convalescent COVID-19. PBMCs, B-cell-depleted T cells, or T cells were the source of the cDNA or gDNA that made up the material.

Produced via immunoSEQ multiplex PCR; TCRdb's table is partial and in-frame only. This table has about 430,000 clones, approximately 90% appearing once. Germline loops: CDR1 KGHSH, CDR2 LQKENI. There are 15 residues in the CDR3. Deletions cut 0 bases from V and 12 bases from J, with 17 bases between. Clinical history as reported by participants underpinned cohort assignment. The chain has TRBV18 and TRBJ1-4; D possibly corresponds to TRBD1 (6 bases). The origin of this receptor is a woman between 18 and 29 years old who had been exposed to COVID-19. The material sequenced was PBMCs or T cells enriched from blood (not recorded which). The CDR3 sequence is CASSPPHRQAPELFF. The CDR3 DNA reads TGTGCCAGCTCACCACCCCATAGACAGGCTCCGGAACTGTTTTTT.